This TCR beta chain was sequenced for a study of CD8 T cells in Susac syndrome (dated by TCRdb to the late 2010s). A note on the overall study: Whether CD8+ T cell activation and differentiation in Susac syndrome was antigen driven was tested using repertoire sequencing. What the research found in general, with its limitations: The number of individuals in the TCR sequencing and HLA analysis was acknowledged as relatively small.

Of note for this clonotype: Its cognate antigen has yet to be identified. No base-level quality is on record; no much larger clone is a single base apart.

Peripheral blood CD8+ and CD4+ T cells from healthy donors, Susac syndrome patients and multiple sclerosis patients were profiled using high-throughput TCR beta sequencing. The multiple sclerosis controls were treatment-naive patients whose relapsing-remitting disease, either stable or active, fulfilled the revised McDonald criteria. Bulk CD8+ and CD4+ T cells were purified by magnetic negative isolation, while CD8+ TEMRA cells were enriched using FACS. Blood was drawn into EDTA tubes, processed within 24 hours, and PBMCs were isolated by density gradient centrifugation. PBMCs intended for TCR sequencing were cryopreserved in liquid nitrogen and thawed later in a water bath at 37 degrees C. A purity of at least 90% was achieved for sorted or isolated CD4+, CD8+ and CD8+ TEMRA cells. From its cysteine to its phenylalanine, the CDR3 spans 14 amino acids. CDR3 DNA is the only sequence kept; it has 42 bases, read in frame from the first base. Trimming removed 4 bases from V and 4 bases from J; the gene matches leave 4 bases unexplained. According to the germline V gene, CDR1 reads MGHDK and CDR2 reads SYGVNS.

RNA was extracted using the RNeasy kit, and roughly 0.45 to 1 ug of the RNA was reverse transcribed with random hexamers. TCR beta CDR3 regions were amplified with the immunoSEQ multiplex PCR assay covering 54 Vbeta and 13 Jbeta segments. PCR amplification bias was corrected using a synthetic template baseline for primer optimization and computational correction. In the original analysis: Only productive sequences were kept, with reads annotated to V, D and J genes according to IMGT and analyzed in immunoSEQ Analyzer. Clonality was calculated as one minus the Shannon entropy normalized by log2 of the number of productive unique sequences. For each patient and control, public and private clones were evaluated among the 100 most prevalent clones. A clone was defined as Susac-specific if it was absent from the healthy and MS cohorts, from 950 to 1,300 published viral clones and from other ImmuneACCESS disease sequences. In-frame beta chains were kept once TCRdb had trimmed the public reads at Q25 with fastp and called clones with MiXCR. Each record represents a unique CDR3 protein, reported with the most common genes and DNA among its rows. None of the V and J calls come from the authors' own analysis; TCRdb made them. This sample is represented by some 200,000 distinct CDR3 sequences; about 95% of them were singletons. Clones ranked in the top ten supply just under 0.095% of the sample.

The sequenced sample was CD4+ T cells from PBMCs. The receptor's source is a human donor with multiple sclerosis. This receptor chain uses TRBV25-1 and TRBJ2-3; 8 central bases correspond to TRBD2. In nucleotide form, the sequence is TGTGCCAGCAGTGCGGCGGGGGGCCCAGATACGCAGTATTTT. This is translated as CASSAAGGPDTQYF.